These 9 T cell receptor beta chains came from one sample sequenced in a study of OX40 agonist ivuxolimab in advanced cancers. The protocol was immunoSEQ multiplex PCR, while the TCRdb copy is restricted to in-frame clones and leaves out a portion. This sample yields around 20,000 clones, of which 60% to 80% are seen a single time; about 17% belongs to the top ten. This material consisted of CD4+ or CD8+ T cells sorted from blood, taken in a trial of the OX40 agonist ivuxolimab. The receptors were sampled from an adult with an advanced solid tumor such as melanoma, head and neck, liver or kidney cancer.

J is TRBJ2-7 and V is TRBV11-1; D possibly corresponds to TRBD1 (6 bases). In germline, CDR1 is SGHAT, CDR2 FQDESV (reference sequence). The CDR3 is 12 amino acids. Trimming shortened V by 6 bases and J by 2 bases, and 8 bases separated the two germline ends. Here the CDR3 reads CASSTGPYEQYF. DNA of the CDR3: TGTGCCAGCAGTACAGGGCCCTACGAGCAGTACTTC. The full variable domain, with the rest looked up from reference TRBV11-1 and TRBJ2-7, is EAEVAQSPRYKITEKSQAVAFWCDPISGHATLYWYRQILGQGPELLVQFQDESVVDDSQLPKDRFSAERLKGVDSTLKIQPAELGDSAMYLCASSTGPYEQYFGPGTRLTVT.

This clone was recorded a few times. This chain joins TRBV7-9 and TRBJ2-3, with D uncertain. Germline values: CDR1 SEHNR, CDR2 FQNEAQ (reference sequence). The CDR3 totals 13 residues. V dropped 1 base and J dropped 0 bases, with 2 bases sitting between them. The CDR3 reads CASSLVSTDTQYF. Here the CDR3 DNA reads TGTGCCAGCAGCTTAGTAAGCACAGATACGCAGTATTTT.

A few counts support this clone. The chain combines TRBV29-1 with TRBJ2-7; 7 bases are a match to TRBD1. The CDR3 totals 12 residues. V lost 2 bases to trimming and J lost 5 bases; unmatched junction nucleotides: 3. Germline CDR1 is SQVTM and CDR2 is ANQGSEA. CDR3 coding DNA: TGCAGCGTTGAAAAGGGGGCTAACGAGCAGTACTTC. This codes for CSVEKGANEQYF.

The genes are TRBV28 and TRBJ1-3; D remains unclear. Germline CDR1 and CDR2: MDHEN and SYDVKM. This CDR3 has 11 residues. CDR3 protein: CATGTGNTIYF. CDR3 DNA sequence: TGTGCAACCGGAACGGGAAACACCATATATTTT.

The chain has TRBV9 and TRBJ1-1; D is uncertain. The CDR3 runs 15 residues. Trimming pared 0 bases from V and 3 bases from J, leaving 12 bases between. The germline V gene encodes CDR1 SGDLS and CDR2 YYNGEE. The CDR3 protein is CASSVGTGRDTEAFF. The CDR3 DNA is TGTGCCAGCAGCGTAGGAACGGGAAGGGACACTGAAGCTTTCTTT.

The chain uses TRBV19 and TRBJ2-1; D remains unclear. Per germline, CDR1 LNHDA and CDR2 SQIVND (reference sequence). Trimming removed 5 bases at V and 6 bases at J, with 5 bases between. This CDR3 contains 11 residues. CDR3 in DNA: TGTGCCAGTAGTTTACCCAATGAGCAGTTCTTC. Amino acid sequence: CASSLPNEQFF. Drawing the rest from reference TRBV19 and TRBJ2-1, the complete variable domain is DGGITQSPKYLFRKEGQNVTLSCEQNLNHDAMYWYRQDPGQGLRLIYYSQIVNDFQKGDIAEGYSVSREKKESFPLTVTSAQKNPTAFYLCASSLPNEQFFGPGTRLTVL.

This clone occurred a few times. V usage is TRBV14 and J usage is TRBJ1-1; D gene uncertain. V gave up 5 bases and J gave up 4 bases, with 8 bases separating them. Germline V gene lookup returns CDR1 SGHDN and CDR2 FVKESK. The CDR3 is made up of 12 amino acids. The CDR3 loop is CASSDYGTEAFF. DNA for the CDR3: TGTGCCAGCAGCGACTATGGCACTGAAGCTTTCTTT.

This clone was seen only once. The chain joins TRBV7-2 to TRBJ2-5; TRBD2 aligns across 7 bases. Germline assignment: CDR1 SGHTA and CDR2 FQGNSA. V was pared by 1 base and J by 4 bases, with 9 bases of the junction left unmatched. There are 16 residues in the CDR3. In nucleotides, the CDR3 is TGTGCCAGCAGCTTAGAGGGGCGGGGGATTCGAGAGACCCAGTACTTC. Its translation is CASSLEGRGIRETQYF.

The chain joins TRBV9 to TRBJ1-1; the D is unclear. CDR3 length: 14 amino acids. CDR1 SGDLS and CDR2 YYNGEE come from the germline V gene. V lost 0 bases and J lost 0, with 6 bases in between. CDR3 sequence reads: CASSVAVLNTEAFF. The CDR3 nucleotides read TGTGCCAGCAGCGTAGCAGTACTGAACACTGAAGCTTTCTTT.